This TCR beta chain was observed in a study of cytomegalovirus exposure and HLA in healthy donors. Study-wide findings and caveats: With high specificity and sensitivity, the classifier reportedly diagnosed cytomegalovirus status. The listing of 150 to 200 TCR beta chains classed them as cytomegalovirus-associated. A few chains tied to CMV proved CMV antigen-specific in vitro. The tendency of first-cohort TCR clusters to co-occur in the 90 to 150 validation repertoires emerged from a later analysis.

CDR3 size: 14 residues. CDR1 KGHSH and CDR2 LQKENI come from the germline V gene. Profiled with immunoSEQ multiplex PCR; TCRdb holds only in-frame clones, not every one. Of about 160,000 clones listed, approximately 86% are singletons. About this clone: The antigen is not known. The junction and the germline gene differ at one end; a read error may be behind it.

This clonotype was obtained from a woman younger than 35 in good health and CMV-seronegative. This chain links TRBV18 with TRBJ2-5; 8 bases are shared with TRBD1. Sample: PBMCs. The CDR3 DNA sequence: TGTGCCAGCTCACTGGACAGGGTTCGAAGTGTTATGGACTTC. Translating gives CASSLDRVRSVMDF.